The 17 T cell receptor beta chains below come from one sample, sequenced in a study of cytomegalovirus exposure and HLA in healthy donors. Assay used: immunoSEQ multiplex PCR; TCRdb lists only in-frame clones, some missing. The table shows under 150,000 clones, with roughly 92% occurring only once. Sequencing was carried out using PBMCs. The receptors were gathered from a man aged 18 to 29 in good health and CMV-seronegative.

This sequence joins TRBV11-3 and TRBJ2-2; 9 positions match TRBD2. The CDR3 runs 14 residues. Germline V gives CDR1 SGHNT, CDR2 YENEEA. V shed 6 bases and J 5 bases; nucleotides not matched to a gene: 4. The CDR3 loop reads CASRRLAETGELFF. The CDR3 DNA follows: TGTGCCAGCAGGCGACTAGCGGAAACCGGGGAGCTGTTTTTT. Full variable domain (remainder filled in from reference TRBV11-3 and TRBJ2-2): EAGVVQSPRYKIIEKKQPVAFWCNPISGHNTLYWYLQNLGQGPELLIRYENEEAVDDSQLPKDRFSAERLKGVDSTLKIQPAELGDSAVYLCASRRLAETGELFFGEGSRLTVL.

The chain uses TRBV19 and TRBJ2-1; 7 bases align to TRBD2. V trimming: 5 bases; J trimming: 7 bases; junction bases outside the gene matches: 11. The CDR3 consists of 15 residues. Per germline, CDR1 LNHDA and CDR2 SQIVND (reference sequence). In DNA form, the CDR3 reads TGTGCCAGTAGTCCCGGGGAGGGGCCGAGGAATGAGCAGTTCTTC. This gives the protein CASSPGEGPRNEQFF.

The J gene is TRBJ2-1, the V gene TRBV5-1, with 7 positions matching TRBD1. With 4 bases clipped from V and 5 bases from J, the junction kept 6 bases outside the gene matches. This CDR3 spans 14 amino acids. Germline-derived CDR1 and CDR2 are SGHRS and YFSETQ. CDR3 in amino acids: CASSQRTGDNEQFF. The CDR3 region has the DNA TGCGCCAGCAGCCAACGGACAGGAGACAATGAGCAGTTCTTC. The entire variable domain, with the rest obtained from reference TRBV5-1 and TRBJ2-1, is as follows: KAGVTQTPRYLIKTRGQQVTLSCSPISGHRSVSWYQQTPGQGLQFLFEYFSETQRNKGNFPGRFSGRQFSNSRSEMNVSTLELGDSALYLCASSQRTGDNEQFFGPGTRLTVL.

As to this clone: Other DNA sequences within the sample encode an identical CDR3. The rearrangement joins TRBV18 to TRBJ2-7; D ambiguous. Germline-derived CDR1 and CDR2 are KGHSH and LQKENI. The CDR3 is made up of 13 amino acids. V lost 0 bases and J lost 1, with 4 bases in between. CDR3 protein: CASSPPSSYEQYF. Written as DNA, the CDR3 is TGTGCCAGCTCACCACCGTCTTCCTACGAGCAGTACTTC.

The chain uses TRBV27 and TRBJ1-1, with D possibly TRBD1 on 6 matching bases. This CDR3 has 13 residues. Germline V gene sequence: CDR1 MNHEY, CDR2 SMNVEV (reference sequence). V lost 8 bases to trimming and J lost 0 bases, with 10 bases between them. This chain's CDR3 is CASLTGMNTEAFF. Written as DNA, the CDR3 is TGTGCCAGCCTTACAGGGATGAACACTGAAGCTTTCTTT.

This chain uses TRBV6-1 with TRBJ2-2; D gene uncertain. Germline CDR1 MNHNS, CDR2 SASEGT. CDR3 length: 12 residues. V was shortened by 3 bases and J by 4 bases, with 3 bases between the two germline ends. CDR3: CASSEATGELFF. In DNA, the CDR3 is TGTGCCAGCAGTGAGGCCACCGGGGAGCTGTTTTTT.

The CDR3 here is CASGISGNTIYF. CDR3 DNA sequence: TGTGCCAGCGGCATCTCTGGAAACACCATATATTTT. The V call is TRBV6-1, the J call TRBJ1-3; D call uncertain. Germline V gives CDR1 MNHNS, CDR2 SASEGT. Trimming took 8 bases from V and 0 from J, leaving 5 bases between them. There are 12 residues in the CDR3.

The chain has TRBV27 and TRBJ1-1, with D maybe TRBD1 (5 bases). The germline V gene has CDR1 MNHEY and CDR2 SMNVEV (reference sequence). The V end was cut by 3 bases, the J end by 0 bases, with 17 bases between. The CDR3 runs 17 residues. CDR3 in amino acids: CASSFLGQNQLNTEAFF. The CDR3 DNA sequence: TGTGCCAGCAGTTTTTTAGGACAAAACCAACTGAACACTGAAGCTTTCTTT.

V and J are TRBV11-2 and TRBJ2-1; 8 bases match TRBD2. J was trimmed by 4 bases and V by 1 base; bases with no gene match: 3. Germline V CDR1 and CDR2: SGHAT, FQNNGV. The CDR3 consists of 15 residues. The CDR3 DNA is TGTGCCAGCAGCTTAGTGATAGCGGGATACAATGAGCAGTTCTTC. The encoded protein is CASSLVIAGYNEQFF.

Regarding this clone: This same CDR3 is encoded by further DNA sequences in the sample. The chain uses TRBV6-5 and TRBJ2-3; 9 nucleotides align to TRBD1. The junction had 3 bases not matched to a gene; V was cut back by 5 bases and J by 3 bases. Germline V gene sequence: CDR1 MNHEY, CDR2 SVGAGI. The CDR3 is 14 residues long. The CDR3 nucleotides read TGTGCCAGCAGTCTAGGGACAGGGACAGATACGCAGTATTTT. Translating gives CASSLGTGTDTQYF.

The V gene is TRBV6-6, the J gene TRBJ2-2, with 9 nucleotides matching TRBD1. The CDR3 runs 16 residues. Germline V gene lookup returns CDR1 MNHNY and CDR2 SVGAGI (reference sequence). The J segment lost 6 bases and the V segment lost 5 bases, leaving 10 bases of the junction unmatched. CDR3 nucleotides: TGTGCCAGCAGTCACGGGACAGGGAAGTCCTCCGGGGAGCTGTTTTTT. It specifies CASSHGTGKSSGELFF.

This clone was seen more than once but under ten times. This chain links TRBV19 with TRBJ2-1, with 10 bases lining up with TRBD2. V dropped 7 bases and J dropped 4; count of bases not matched to a gene: 7. The length of the CDR3 is 15 residues. Germline V CDR1 and CDR2: LNHDA, SQIVND (reference sequence). The CDR3 sequence is CASNSGTSVYNEQFF. Here the CDR3 DNA reads TGTGCCAGTAACTCCGGGACTAGCGTGTACAATGAGCAGTTCTTC.

This sequence joins TRBV6-1 and TRBJ2-1; D might be TRBD1 (5 bases). The length of the CDR3 is 13 residues. Trimming shortened V by 3 bases and J by 3 bases, and 6 bases separated the two germline ends. Germline V gene sequence: CDR1 MNHNS, CDR2 SASEGT. Here the CDR3 reads CASSDGHYNEQFF. CDR3 nucleotides: TGTGCCAGCAGTGACGGACACTACAATGAGCAGTTCTTC.

This clone showed up just once. The J gene is TRBJ1-5, the V gene TRBV30, with D perhaps matching TRBD1 (5 bases). CDR1 GTSNPN and CDR2 SVGIG come from the germline V gene (reference sequence). The germline V and J ends were trimmed by 0 bases and 6 bases, with 9 bases remaining between them. This CDR3 region has 13 residues. CDR3 in DNA: TGTGCCTGGAGTGTATCCGGGGGTCAGCCCCAGCATTTT. Amino acid sequence: CAWSVSGGQPQHF. Supplemented by reference TRBV30 and TRBJ1-5, the full variable domain reads SQTIHQWPATLVQPVGSPLSLECTVEGTSNPNLYWYRQAAGRGLQLLFYSVGIGQISSEVPQNLSASRPQDRQFILSSKKLLLSDSGFYLCAWSVSGGQPQHFGDGTRLSIL.

This sequence joins TRBV7-9 and TRBJ2-7, with 10 bases aligning to TRBD1. The length of the CDR3 is 15 residues. V was pared by 1 base and J by 2 bases, with 2 bases of the junction left unmatched. CDR1 and CDR2 from the germline V gene are SEHNR and FQNEAQ (reference sequence). CDR3 nucleotides: TGTGCCAGCAGCTTAGGGACAGGGGGTACCTACGAGCAGTACGTC. This gives the protein CASSLGTGGTYEQYV.

This chain's CDR3 is CASSSYNEQFF. The CDR3 bases are TGCGCCAGCAGCTCTTACAATGAGCAGTTCTTC. The chain combines TRBV5-1 with TRBJ2-1; D ambiguous. V lost 3 bases, J lost 4 bases, and 2 bases lay in between. Germline V lookup: CDR1 SGHRS, CDR2 YFSETQ. This CDR3 spans 11 amino acids.

This rearrangement joins TRBV19 to TRBJ2-3; 12 bases align to TRBD2. The germline V gene has CDR1 LNHDA and CDR2 SQIVND (reference sequence). The junction had 15 bases not matched to a gene; V was cut back by 5 bases and J by 3 bases. CDR3 length: 19 residues. The CDR3 reads CASSSLFRLAGEGTDTQYF. CDR3 in DNA: TGTGCCAGTAGTTCACTTTTCCGACTAGCGGGAGAGGGGACAGATACGCAGTATTTT. The complete variable domain, with remaining parts taken from reference TRBV19 and TRBJ2-3, reads DGGITQSPKYLFRKEGQNVTLSCEQNLNHDAMYWYRQDPGQGLRLIYYSQIVNDFQKGDIAEGYSVSREKKESFPLTVTSAQKNPTAFYLCASSSLFRLAGEGTDTQYFGPGTRLTVL.